This TCR beta chain derives from a study of blood T cell repertoires in COVID-19 (dated by TCRdb to 2019 to 2021). For context, the study as a whole: Collaborator samples came from the United States, Italy and Spain and covered acute and convalescent phases of COVID-19. The prospective study material was composed of cDNA or gDNA derived from T cells, B-cell-depleted T cells, or PBMCs. Subjects who had been exposed to COVID-19, were actively infected with it, or had recovered from it provided the deeply sampled blood TCRbeta repertoires that made up the dataset. The repertoires were released in a freely available public database intended as a resource for research on the immune response to SARS-CoV-2. Samples came from the ongoing ImmuneRACE study (first 160 participants) plus 1,254 subjects from 6 global collaborators. A de-identified subject ID, COVID-19 status, age in years and sex were almost always included in the sample metadata. Where HLA class I and class II types were available, the types were taken from metadata supplied by the sample provider, not from assay-based typing. The study at large found these results: How much clinical and demographic metadata was included differed by source and by participant, and the metadata was provided uncurated.

The immunoSEQ Assay, a bias-controlled multiplex PCR, was used to amplify TCRbeta CDR3 regions from genomic DNA. The study's processing was this. Within the assay, amplification of reference gene primers was used to estimate how many nucleated cells each sample contained. To quantify the absolute abundance of each unique TCRbeta CDR3 rearrangement, sequence reads were collapsed and filtered. Productive Simpson clonality was computed per sample as the square root of Simpson's diversity index over productive rearrangements. TCRdb re-hosts the immuneACCESS table, in-frame sequences only. Its copies lack some clones; in the studies checked, an unresolved V gene accounts for under half of them, and the cause for the rest is not known. Clone size and V and J calls were adopted from that table, with D and trimming inferred from the DNA. The sample includes approximately 99,000 clones, with 70% to 80% observed a single time. The ten top clones hold roughly 20% of the sample.

The collaborating institutions used their own protocols to collect whole blood in K2EDTA tubes. For TCRbeta analysis, collaborators shipped samples in one of three forms: frozen whole blood, isolated PBMCs, or DNA extracted from either of those sample types. This clone was seen once. What this receptor recognizes is not known. Per-base qualities were not stored, and no clone one base away is much larger. Sequences KGHSH (CDR1) and LQKENI (CDR2) are obtained from the germline V gene. Including cysteine and phenylalanine, the CDR3 has 15 amino acids. The retained sequence is limited to the CDR3, 45 bases, with the frame set at the first base. V is pruned by 3 bases and J by 2 bases, leaving 3 bases of the junction without a gene match.

Sequencing was done on a sample of peripheral blood. The rearranged chain carries TRBV18 and TRBJ2-3; 9 bases in the junction line up with TRBD2. This sequence originates from an elderly woman with active or convalescent COVID-19. CDR3 loop: CASSPLAGDTDTQYF. In nucleotides, the sequence is TGTGCCAGCTCACCTTTAGCGGGAGACACAGATACGCAGTATTTT.